This TCR beta chain derives from a study of early T cells in non-severe SARS-CoV-2 infection. TCRdb passed the 5' RACE reads through MiXCR, listing each CDR3 protein once. This table holds over 25,000 distinct CDR3 sequences, roughly 4.5% found once. V was cut by 2 bases and J by 2 bases, with 13 bases left in between. The CDR3 is 16 residues long. The germline gives CDR1 LGHNT, CDR2 FRNRAP. This clonotype showed up just a few times. The sequencing sample was made of whole blood. The gene calls are TRBV12-5 and TRBJ1-5, with D possibly being TRBD1 (6 bases). This clonotype originated in an adult who was a healthcare worker with PCR-confirmed SARS-CoV-2 infection or an uninfected control (not recorded which). CDR3 DNA: TGTGCTAGTGGTTTGACGATGTCAGGGGGCAATCAGCCCCAGCATTTT. Protein product: CASGLTMSGGNQPQHF.